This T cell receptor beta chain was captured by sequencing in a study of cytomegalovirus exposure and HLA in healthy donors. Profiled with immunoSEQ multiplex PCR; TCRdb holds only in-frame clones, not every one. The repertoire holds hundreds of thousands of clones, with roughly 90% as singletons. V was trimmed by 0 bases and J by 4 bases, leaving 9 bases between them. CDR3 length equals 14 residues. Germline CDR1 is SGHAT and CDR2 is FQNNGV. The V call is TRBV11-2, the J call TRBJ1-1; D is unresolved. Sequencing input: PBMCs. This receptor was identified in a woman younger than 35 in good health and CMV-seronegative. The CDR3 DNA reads TGTGCCAGCAGCTTAGAAACGACGGGCACTGAAGCTTTCTTT. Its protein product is CASSLETTGTEAFF. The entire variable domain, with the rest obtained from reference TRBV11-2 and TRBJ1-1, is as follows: EAGVAQSPRYKIIEKRQSVAFWCNPISGHATLYWYQQILGQGPKLLIQFQNNGVVDDSQLPKDRFSAERLKGVDSTLKIQPAKLEDSAVYLCASSLETTGTEAFFGQGTRLTVV.